The present entry profiles one T cell receptor beta chain with its context. In the original workflow: Amplification of reference gene primers was used by the study to estimate nucleated cell counts. Generated by immunoSEQ multiplex PCR, the TCRdb table keeps only in-frame clones and is missing some. The DNA was the basis for D and trimming; V, J and clone size are from that table. The data contain about 200,000 clones, 85% of them seen just once; the ten biggest clones take up roughly 20%. This entry comes from a study of blood T cell repertoires in COVID-19. Looked up from germline, CDR1 is SGHDN and CDR2 is FVKESK. This CDR3 region has 15 residues. Trimming stripped 0 bases from V and 4 bases from J, with 12 bases between.

This receptor was identified in a man aged 35-49 years who had recovered from COVID-19. What was sequenced was PBMCs or T cells enriched from blood (not recorded which). The rearrangement joins TRBV14 to TRBJ1-2; D unresolved. CDR3 bases: TGTGCCAGCAGCCAAGAACGGGGTGGTAGCTATGGCTACACCTTC. Translation gives CASSQERGGSYGYTF. Filled out from reference TRBV14 and TRBJ1-2, the complete variable domain reads EAGVTQFPSHSVIEKGQTVTLRCDPISGHDNLYWYRRVMGKEIKFLLHFVKESKQDESGMPNNRFLAERTGGTYSTLKVQPAELEDSGVYFCASSQERGGSYGYTFGSGTRLTVV.